This T cell receptor beta chain was obtained from a study of CD8+CD57+ T cells in acquired aplastic anemia. In patients chosen for sequencing, flow cytometry had shown CD8+CD57+ cell expansion. CDR3 and TCR beta VDJ profiling relied on genomic DNA as the template. TCRdb passed the reads through MiXCR, listing each CDR3 protein once. The sample lists just over 150,000 distinct CDR3 sequences; about 50% were seen once. The TCR sequence derives from a human donor with aplastic anemia. The source material was sorted CD4+, CD8+, or CD8+CD57+ T cells (not recorded which) from PBMCs.

This chain's CDR3 is CASSLSGGADEKLFF. CDR3 coding DNA: TGTGCCAGCAGTCTCTCGGGGGGCGCAGATGAAAAACTGTTTTTT. This chain joins TRBV2 and TRBJ1-4; TRBD1 is a possible D gene (6 bases). V lost 5 bases and J lost 6, with 16 bases in between. Per the germline V gene, CDR1 is SNHLY and CDR2 is FYNNEI. The CDR3 is 15 amino acids.